These T cell receptor beta chains were read from a single sample in a study of T cells in Graves' hyperthyroidism and ophthalmopathy. TCRdb independently ran MiXCR on the multiplex PCR reads; one entry per CDR3 protein. The sample lists approximately 630,000 distinct CDR3 sequences; around 16% were seen once. The specimen was blood. These receptors were obtained from a woman in her thirties with Graves' hyperthyroidism. The CDR3 runs from the conserved cysteine through the conserved F or W. The D gene is left open where the match is weak. Size values are once, few and many counts, or a class for expanded clones, and some rows have none.

cdr3_nt cdr3_aa j_call d_call v_call clone_size
TGCGCCAGCAGCTTAACAGCGGGAAGCTCCTACGAGCAGTACTTC CASSLTAGSSYEQYF TRBJ2-7 TRBD2 TRBV5-1 -
TGCAGCGTGTTAACCTGGAGGACAGATAATCACGAGCAGTACTTC CSVLTWRTDNHEQYF TRBJ2-7 - TRBV29-1 few
TGTGCCAGCAGCTTAGATCGGGCCCAGACCCAGTACTTC CASSLDRAQTQYF TRBJ2-5 - TRBV7-2 -
TGTGCCAGTAGTATTTCCCTGGGGAACACCGGGGAGCTGTTTTTT CASSISLGNTGELFF TRBJ2-2 - TRBV19 -
TGTGCCAGCAGTTACGTTGGGACTCTCGCGGGGGAGCAGTACTTC CASSYVGTLAGEQYF TRBJ2-7 - TRBV3-1 many
TGTGCCAGCAGCAGGATCGGGGCGGGTGAAAAACTGTTTTTT CASSRIGAGEKLFF TRBJ1-4 - TRBV3-1 few
TGTGCCAGCAGTTTCATTTATCTCGGGGGGGGGTCCTACGAGCAGTACTTC CASSFIYLGGGSYEQYF TRBJ2-7 TRBD2 TRBV28 many
TGTGCCAGCTCACCGTTCGGGCGCCGGGGTCAGCCCCAGCATTTT CASSPFGRRGQPQHF TRBJ1-5 - TRBV18 many
TGTGCCAGCAGTTTAGAGTACGAGATTCAGCCCCAGCATTTT CASSLEYEIQPQHF TRBJ1-5 - TRBV12-3/TRBV12-4 many
TGTGCCAGCAGGGTAGGGAGGAACACTGAAGCTTTCTTT CASRVGRNTEAFF TRBJ1-1 - TRBV2 many
TGCAGTGCTAGATCGGTGTGGAGCTACACCTTC CSARSVWSYTF TRBJ1-2 - TRBV20-1 few
TGCAGTGCTAGAGGTGGACAGGGGTTTAACTATGGCTACACCTTC CSARGGQGFNYGYTF TRBJ1-2 TRBD1 TRBV20-1 many
TGTGCCACCAGTGAGGGGGCCCTTCGGCCCCAGCATTTT CATSEGALRPQHF TRBJ1-5 - TRBV24-1 -
TGTGCCAGCACCTTACCCGCCGAAGGGGAAGCTTTCTTT CASTLPAEGEAFF TRBJ1-1 - TRBV28 many
TGTGCCAGCAGTTTGACAGGGGATATATGGGAGACCCAGTACTTC CASSLTGDIWETQYF TRBJ2-5 TRBD1 TRBV28 many
TGCAGCGTGGGAGAGTATTACGAGCAGTACTTC CSVGEYYEQYF TRBJ2-7 - TRBV29-1 many
TGTGCCAGCAGCCCGCGGTCCCAAGGAAGAGAGCAGTACTTC CASSPRSQGREQYF TRBJ2-7 - TRBV7-2 many
TGTGCCAGCAGTGACGACGGGAGGCTCAACAATGAGCAGTTCTTC CASSDDGRLNNEQFF TRBJ2-1 TRBD2 TRBV2 many
TGTGCCAGCAGCCAGACAGGGTTCGGGAATCAGCCCCAGCATTTT CASSQTGFGNQPQHF TRBJ1-5 TRBD1 TRBV28 many
TGTGCCAGCAGTTGGGGCGTGACACCATCTCAAGAGACCCAGTACTTC CASSWGVTPSQETQYF TRBJ2-5 - TRBV27 -
TGTGCCAGCAGCTTCGGGGGGACGGAGCTAAACACCATATATTTT CASSFGGTELNTIYF TRBJ1-3 - TRBV7-2 many
TGTGCCAGCAGTTTATCAGGGGATACCTACGAGCAGTACTTC CASSLSGDTYEQYF TRBJ2-7 - TRBV28 many
TGTGCCAGTAGCGATCACGGACAGGGGGCCTATGGCTACACCTTC CASSDHGQGAYGYTF TRBJ1-2 TRBD1 TRBV19 few
TGTGCCAGCAGTCCAGGGTTACCCCTCCACTTT CASSPGLPLHF TRBJ1-6 - TRBV12-3/TRBV12-4 many
TGCGCCAGCGCGCCTCTGGGGGACGGTGGCAATGAGCAGTTCTTC CASAPLGDGGNEQFF TRBJ2-1 - TRBV4-1 few
TGTGCCAGCAGCTTCCGGGAGCTGAACACCGGGGAGCTGTTTTTT CASSFRELNTGELFF TRBJ2-2 - TRBV11-3 -
TGCGCCAGCAGCCACACTAGCGGGAGTGGCAACGAGCAGTACTTC CASSHTSGSGNEQYF TRBJ2-7 TRBD2 TRBV4-3 -